This T cell receptor beta chain was obtained from a study of human T cells and chemical hapten exposure. For the study at large: Investigators sensitized around 2 cm by around 2 cm of upper inner arm skin with 2% DPC. 0.01% DPC was applied to the upper back in patch tests, which were read at 6 days. Patients, a majority of them female, were diagnosed with alopecia areata, totalis or universalis.

Germline V lookup: CDR1 SQVTM, CDR2 ANQGSEA. The length of the CDR3 is 13 residues. Trimming shortened V by 1 base and J by 5 bases, and 11 bases separated the two germline ends. Notes on the study in general: DPC sensitization left the count of TCRs above 1 in 1000 unchanged.

From the RACE reads, TCRdb called clonotypes with MiXCR, one entry per CDR3 protein. The repertoire holds 50,000 to 80,000 distinct CDR3 sequences, 8% to 13% seen once, with less than 2.5% in the top ten. This clonotype turned up a few times. Antigen unknown. The time point here: patch test 3, about 24 weeks after DPC sensitization. This sample's treatment: therapeutic diphenylcyclopropenone sensitization with weekly scalp DPC. The clonotype comes from a woman in her 30s with alopecia areata. Some clones in this sample may be carry-over from other donors' samples. The V gene is TRBV29-1, the J gene TRBJ2-5; TRBD1 might be the D (5 bases). Sequences were derived from whole blood, sampled in connection with sensitization to the hapten diphenylcyclopropenone (DPC). CDR3 DNA sequence: TGCAGCGTTGAAGGGACAATCGGGGAGACCCAGTACTTC. Translating it yields CSVEGTIGETQYF.